These 29 T cell receptor beta chains were all obtained from the same sample, sequenced in a study of shared clonotypes between healthy human individuals. Clones were read by immunoSEQ multiplex PCR, and TCRdb kept only the in-frame ones, dropping some. Of about 2.4 million clones in the sample, 80% to 95% were seen once. Sequencing used naive CD4+ T cells from PBMCs. Sample subset: CD45RA+ positively selected. These receptors all stem from a man aged 18 to 29 in good health. Some clones in this sample may be carry-over from other donors' samples.

The genes are TRBV7-9 and TRBJ2-7; the match to TRBD1 covers 9 bases. J was trimmed by 7 bases and V by 1 base; bases with no gene match: 5. The germline V gene encodes CDR1 SEHNR and CDR2 FQNEAQ (reference sequence). The CDR3 totals 14 residues. CDR3 DNA sequence: TGTGCCAGCAGCTTAGTCTCGACAGGGGGTGAGCAGTACTTC. This translates into CASSLVSTGGEQYF.

The chain is built from TRBV28 and TRBJ2-7; D possibly uses TRBD1 or TRBD2 (5 bases each). The germline gives CDR1 MDHEN, CDR2 SYDVKM. The CDR3 covers 15 residues. Trimming stripped 7 bases from V and 0 bases from J, with 16 bases between. CDR3 coding DNA: TGTGCCAGCATCACGCAAGGGACCCGCTCCTACGAGCAGTACTTC. This gives the protein CASITQGTRSYEQYF.

As concerns this clone: Other DNA sequences in this specimen translate into the identical CDR3. The chain has TRBV5-1 and TRBJ1-4; D is unclear. Germline V gene lookup returns CDR1 SGHRS and CDR2 YFSETQ. The CDR3 length is 13 residues. V dropped 2 bases and J dropped 5 bases, with 7 bases sitting between them. CDR3: CASSFSPNEKLFF. The CDR3 DNA sequence: TGCGCCAGCAGCTTCAGCCCGAATGAAAAACTGTTTTTT.

The chain is built from TRBV28 and TRBJ1-1; D perhaps matches TRBD1 (5 bases). Trimming took off 2 bases at V and 5 bases at J, with 12 bases between the two ends. The CDR3 spans 14 residues. Per germline, CDR1 MDHEN and CDR2 SYDVKM. The CDR3 sequence is CASSLRWGPTEAFF. The CDR3 nucleotides read TGTGCCAGCAGTTTACGGTGGGGACCGACTGAAGCTTTCTTT.

Regarding this clone: Other nucleotide sequences in the sample specify the same CDR3. The genes are TRBV5-1 and TRBJ2-5; D may match TRBD1 or TRBD2 (5 bases each). The CDR3 has 13 residues. V lost 2 bases and J lost 3, with 8 bases in between. Germline assignment: CDR1 SGHRS and CDR2 YFSETQ. The CDR3 protein is CASSFGAEETQYF. The CDR3 bases are TGCGCCAGCAGCTTCGGGGCGGAAGAGACCCAGTACTTC. The full variable domain, with the rest looked up from reference TRBV5-1 and TRBJ2-5, is KAGVTQTPRYLIKTRGQQVTLSCSPISGHRSVSWYQQTPGQGLQFLFEYFSETQRNKGNFPGRFSGRQFSNSRSEMNVSTLELGDSALYLCASSFGAEETQYFGPGTRLLVL.

The J gene is TRBJ2-5, the V gene TRBV30; D perhaps matches TRBD1 (5 bases). The germline V and J ends were trimmed by 5 bases and 2 bases, with 12 bases remaining between them. Germline values: CDR1 GTSNPN, CDR2 SVGIG (reference sequence). CDR3 length equals 13 residues. CDR3 sequence: CAWGAQAQETQYF. Here the CDR3 DNA reads TGTGCCTGGGGGGCCCAGGCTCAAGAGACCCAGTACTTC.

The chain carries TRBV9 and TRBJ2-3; no reliable D call. The CDR3 has 16 amino acids. Trimming shortened V by 0 bases and J by 0 bases, and 11 bases separated the two germline ends. CDR1 and CDR2 from the germline V gene are SGDLS and YYNGEE. The DNA for the CDR3 is TGTGCCAGCAGCGTAGATAGGGCCCGAAGCACAGATACGCAGTATTTT. Translation gives CASSVDRARSTDTQYF.

About this clone itself: At one boundary the junction diverges from the germline segment, which might be a read error. Other DNA sequences of this sample code for an identical CDR3. V gene TRBV9 combines with J gene TRBJ1-1; D is unclear. This CDR3 contains 14 residues. Looked up from germline, CDR1 is SGDLS and CDR2 is YYNGEE. The CDR3 here is CASSVAPVGTEAFF. In DNA form, the CDR3 reads TGCGCCAGCAGCGTAGCTCCGGTGGGGACTGAAGCTTTCTTT.

The CDR3 is CASSLTSGAGGTQYF. CDR3 nucleotide sequence: TGTGCCAGCAGCTTAACTAGCGGGGCTGGAGGAACGCAGTATTTT. The V call is TRBV5-4, the J call TRBJ2-3, with 10 bases matching TRBD2. V trimming: 2 bases; J trimming: 9 bases; junction bases outside the gene matches: 9. This CDR3 is 15 amino acids long. The germline V gene has CDR1 SGHNT and CDR2 YYREEE (reference sequence).

About this clone itself: Other DNA sequences within the sample encode an identical CDR3. The CDR3 nucleotides read TGTGCCAGCTCACCGACAGGGGTGGAGACCCAGTACTTC. Translated, it gives CASSPTGVETQYF. The rearrangement uses TRBV18 and TRBJ2-5, with TRBD1 matching over 8 bases. The CDR3 runs 13 residues. V shed 3 bases, J shed 5 bases, and the junction held 2 bases outside the gene matches. Germline V CDR1 and CDR2: KGHSH, LQKENI. Filled out from reference TRBV18 and TRBJ2-5, the complete variable domain reads NAGVMQNPRHLVRRRGQEARLRCSPMKGHSHVYWYRQLPEEGLKFMVYLQKENIIDESGMPKERFSAEFPKEGPSILRIQQVVRGDSAAYFCASSPTGVETQYFGPGTRLLVL.

This clone was picked up one time. This chain links TRBV10-3 with TRBJ2-7; 7 bases are shared with TRBD1. CDR3 length: 14 amino acids. The V gene end was trimmed by 10 bases and the J gene end by 0 bases; junction bases not matched to a gene: 9. Germline V gene data show CDR1 as ENHRY and CDR2 as SYGVKD. In DNA form, the CDR3 reads TGTGCCACCGCAGCCCCAGGGGGCTCCTACGAGCAGTACTTC. This translates into CATAAPGGSYEQYF.

In the case of this clone: The same CDR3 arises from other DNA sequences in this sample as well. V usage is TRBV27 and J usage is TRBJ2-6; D remains unclear. CDR1 MNHEY and CDR2 SMNVEV come from the germline V gene (reference sequence). CDR3 length: 13 amino acids. The V end was cut by 3 bases, the J end by 4 bases, with 4 bases between. The CDR3 DNA is TGTGCCAGCAGTTTGGGCGGGGCCAACGTCCTGACTTTC. Translation gives CASSLGGANVLTF.

The chain uses TRBV6-1 and TRBJ2-2; D remains ambiguous. Trimming left V 3 bases short and J 4 bases short, with 6 bases between. Germline lookup yields CDR1 MNHNS and CDR2 SASEGT. The CDR3 runs 13 residues. The CDR3 DNA is TGTGCCAGCAGTGACAGGAGCACCGGGGAGCTGTTTTTT. This encodes CASSDRSTGELFF.

This clone appeared a single time. The gene calls are TRBV7-3 and TRBJ2-1, with a tentative D call TRBD1 (5 bases). This CDR3 is built from 12 residues. Germline assignment: CDR1 SGHTA and CDR2 FQGTGA. Trimming took 5 bases from V and 10 from J, leaving 12 bases between them. The CDR3: CASSPRRGEQFF. The CDR3 DNA follows: TGTGCCAGCAGCCCCCGAAGGGGAGAGCAGTTCTTC. Full variable domain (rest looked up from reference TRBV7-3 and TRBJ2-1): GAGVSQTPSNKVTEKGKYVELRCDPISGHTALYWYRQSLGQGPEFLIYFQGTGAADDSGLPNDRFFAVRPEGSVSTLKIQRTERGDSAVYLCASSPRRGEQFFGPGTRLTVL.

The V gene is TRBV1, the J gene TRBJ1-1; TRBD1 is the table's D call and was not checked against the DNA. TRBV1 is designated a pseudogene. The CDR3 is 16 residues long. The CDR3 protein is CTSSQPLGQGGTEAFF. CDR3 sequence (DNA): TGCACCAGCAGCCAACCTTTGGGACAGGGGGGCACTGAAGCTTTCTTT.

The chain links TRBV28 to TRBJ1-1, with D hard to call. The germline CDR1 and CDR2 sequences are MDHEN and SYDVKM. There are 15 residues in the CDR3. V lost 4 bases and J 10 bases, leaving 22 bases between the germline ends. For the CDR3, the DNA is TGTGCCAGCAGTTCCGCGCAACAGAGTTCGGTAGGAGCTTTCTTT. It specifies CASSSAQQSSVGAFF.

This chain uses TRBV30 with TRBJ2-2, with TRBD1 matching over 9 bases. The CDR3 totals 14 residues. Trimming took 5 bases from V and 1 from J; bases not matched to a gene: 2. The germline CDR1 and CDR2 sequences are GTSNPN and SVGIG (reference sequence). The CDR3 is CAWGQGMNTGELFF. The DNA of the CDR3 is TGTGCCTGGGGACAGGGGATGAACACCGGGGAGCTGTTTTTT.

As to this clone: Other DNA sequences within the sample encode an identical CDR3. The chain employs TRBV7-9 and TRBJ2-3, with a weak D call TRBD2 (6 bases). The CDR3 covers 15 residues. Germline CDR1 is SEHNR and CDR2 is FQNEAQ (reference sequence). The germline V and J ends were trimmed by 1 base and 3 bases, with 11 bases remaining between them. The CDR3 spells CASSLEGLGTDTQYF. The CDR3 coding sequence is TGTGCCAGCAGCTTAGAGGGACTGGGGACAGATACGCAGTATTTT.

This clone has only one observation. The rearrangement links TRBV5-1 to TRBJ2-7; D perhaps matches TRBD1 (5 bases). Trimming left V 0 bases short and J 3 bases short, with 13 bases between. The germline V gene has CDR1 SGHRS and CDR2 YFSETQ. CDR3 length: 15 residues. The CDR3 reads CASSLGSTGHYEQYF. CDR3 sequence (DNA): TGCGCCAGCAGCTTGGGATCCACAGGTCACTACGAGCAGTACTTC.

Written as DNA, the CDR3 is TGTGCCAGCAGATCAAGGACTAGCGGGATCGTAGGAGAGCAGTACTTC. It codes for CASRSRTSGIVGEQYF. The rearrangement uses TRBV5-6 and TRBJ2-7; 12 bases are a match to TRBD2. The CDR3 is 16 residues long. Germline CDR1 SGHDT, CDR2 YYEEEE. V shed 5 bases and J 7 bases; nucleotides not matched to a gene: 13.

The CDR3 region has the DNA TGTGCCAGCAGCGCGGGACAGGCGTCTAATGAAAAACTGTTTTTT. Translating it yields CASSAGQASNEKLFF. The rearrangement links TRBV9 to TRBJ1-4; 8 bases map to TRBD1. CDR1 SGDLS and CDR2 YYNGEE come from the germline V gene. V was clipped by 3 bases and J by 3 bases; unmatched bases: 4. The CDR3 has 15 residues.

The rearrangement uses TRBV5-4 and TRBJ2-7, with D possibly being TRBD2 (7 bases). Germline V CDR1 and CDR2: SGHNT, YYREEE (reference sequence). The CDR3 sequence is 15 residues long. Trimming pared 4 bases from V and 2 bases from J, leaving 16 bases between. CDR3: CASSQGGGATYEQYF. The CDR3 DNA reads TGTGCCAGCAGCCAGGGCGGGGGCGCGACCTACGAGCAGTACTTC.

V gene TRBV5-1 combines with J gene TRBJ2-3, with D perhaps given as TRBD1 or TRBD2 (6 bases each). The germline gives CDR1 SGHRS, CDR2 YFSETQ. The CDR3 contains 18 residues. Trimming cost V 5 bases and J 5 bases, with 27 bases left between them. DNA of the CDR3: TGCGCCAGCAGACCCACCCCGGGGTGGCAGGGGCGGGGAGATACGCAGTATTTT. It encodes CASRPTPGWQGRGDTQYF. Full variable domain (outside the CDR3, taken from reference TRBV5-1 and TRBJ2-3): KAGVTQTPRYLIKTRGQQVTLSCSPISGHRSVSWYQQTPGQGLQFLFEYFSETQRNKGNFPGRFSGRQFSNSRSEMNVSTLELGDSALYLCASRPTPGWQGRGDTQYFGPGTRLTVL.

This chain links TRBV6-5 with TRBJ1-4; no firm D call. This CDR3 comprises 13 residues. The V end lost 2 bases, the J end lost 8 bases, and 9 bases lay between the germline ends. Germline V CDR1 and CDR2: MNHEY, SVGAGI. The CDR3: CASSYTVGEKLFF. In nucleotides, the CDR3 is TGTGCCAGCAGTTACACAGTCGGGGAAAAACTGTTTTTT.

The V and J genes are TRBV30 and TRBJ1-3, with D possibly being TRBD1 (5 bases). Per germline, CDR1 GTSNPN and CDR2 SVGIG (reference sequence). The CDR3 has 15 residues. Trimming shortened V by 0 bases and J by 4 bases, and 13 bases separated the two germline ends. CDR3 nucleotides: TGTGCCTGGAGTGTTGGGGGTCTAATAGGAAACACCATATATTTT. It specifies CAWSVGGLIGNTIYF.

The chain uses TRBV7-9 and TRBJ1-4; 10 bases are a match to TRBD1. Germline V CDR1 and CDR2: SEHNR, FQNEAQ (reference sequence). This CDR3 spans 14 amino acids. V lost 4 bases and J lost 6; bases outside the gene matches: 2. Here the CDR3 DNA reads TGTGCCAGCAGCTACGGACAGGGGGATGAAAAACTGTTTTTT. It specifies CASSYGQGDEKLFF.

The genes are TRBV2 and TRBJ2-5; D might be TRBD1 or TRBD2, each matching 6 bases. The end of the DNA fits TRBJ2-7 better, so the J call may be wrong. Per germline, CDR1 SNHLY and CDR2 FYNNEI. The CDR3 is 14 amino acids. The CDR3 protein is CASSPEGGSYEQYF. The CDR3, as DNA: TGTGCCAGCAGCCCGGAAGGGGGGTCCTACGAGCAGTACTTC.

The chain recombines TRBV19 with TRBJ2-1; no firm D call. The CDR3 sequence is 15 residues long. V was shortened by 5 bases and J by 0 bases, with 11 bases between the two germline ends. Germline values: CDR1 LNHDA, CDR2 SQIVND (reference sequence). The CDR3 region is CASSAWRSSYNEQFF. For the CDR3, the DNA is TGTGCCAGTAGTGCCTGGAGAAGCTCCTACAATGAGCAGTTCTTC.

This clone was seen only once. Mismatch with germline at one junction end may stem from a read error. This chain connects TRBV19 to TRBJ2-5; 7 bases line up with TRBD1. The CDR3 has 15 residues. The germline V gene has CDR1 LNHDA and CDR2 SQIVND (reference sequence). CDR3 DNA: TGTGCCAGTAGTATACCCGGGCAGGGGGAAGAGGCCCAGTACTTC. Its translation: CASSIPGQGEEAQYF.